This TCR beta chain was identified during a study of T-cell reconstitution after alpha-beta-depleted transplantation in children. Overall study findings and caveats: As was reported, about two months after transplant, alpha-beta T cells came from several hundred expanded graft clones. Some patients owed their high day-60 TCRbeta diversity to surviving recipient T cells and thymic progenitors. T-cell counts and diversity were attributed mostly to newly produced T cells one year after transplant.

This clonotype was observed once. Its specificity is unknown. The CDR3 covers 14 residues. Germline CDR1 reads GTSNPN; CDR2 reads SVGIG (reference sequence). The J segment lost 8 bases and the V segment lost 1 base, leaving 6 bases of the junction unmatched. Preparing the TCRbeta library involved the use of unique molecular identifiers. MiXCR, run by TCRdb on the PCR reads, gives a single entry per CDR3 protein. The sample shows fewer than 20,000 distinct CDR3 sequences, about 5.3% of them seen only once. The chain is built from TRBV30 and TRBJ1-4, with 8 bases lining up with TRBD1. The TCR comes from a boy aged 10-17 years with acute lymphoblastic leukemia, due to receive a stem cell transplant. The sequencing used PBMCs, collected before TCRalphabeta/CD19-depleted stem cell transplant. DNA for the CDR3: TGTGCCTGGAGTGCGGACAGGGCAAGAGAAAAACTGTTTTTT. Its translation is CAWSADRAREKLFF.